These 16 T cell receptor beta chains came from one sample sequenced in a study of blood T cells in healthy people across ages. Sample-barcoded 5' priming and a J-beta primer mix drove a second PCR of roughly 6 to 12 cycles. TCRdb called the 5' RACE reads again in MiXCR, with one record for every CDR3 protein. This sample has 920,000 or so distinct CDR3 sequences, with less than 50% found just once. What was sequenced was blood. These receptors originate from a woman aged 55-75 years in good health.

The rearrangement joins TRBV13 to TRBJ2-1, with a possible D match to TRBD2 (5 bases). This CDR3 region has 13 residues. V lost 6 bases to trimming and J lost 2 bases, with 8 bases between them. Germline CDR1 is PRHDT and CDR2 is FYEKMQ (reference sequence). The CDR3 is CASSQLAYNEQFF. The CDR3 region has the DNA TGTGCCAGCAGTCAACTAGCCTACAATGAGCAGTTCTTC.

This chain connects TRBV5-1 to TRBJ2-3; D is ambiguous. Germline CDR1 is SGHRS and CDR2 is YFSETQ. Trimming cost V 4 bases and J 1 base, with 10 bases left between them. The CDR3 totals 14 residues. CDR3 bases: TGCGCCAGCAGCGCGGACGTCGGCACAGATACGCAGTATTTT. This codes for CASSADVGTDTQYF.

This chain uses TRBV28 with TRBJ2-5; TRBD2 agrees at 12 bases. Trimming removed 8 bases from V and 11 bases from J; junction bases left unmatched: 15. Looked up from germline, CDR1 is MDHEN and CDR2 is SYDVKM. This CDR3 region has 15 residues. This chain's CDR3 is CASHTPSGRAREQYF. CDR3 in DNA: TGTGCCAGCCACACGCCTAGCGGGAGGGCGAGGGAGCAGTACTTC. Using reference TRBV28 and TRBJ2-5 for the parts outside the CDR3, the full variable domain is DVKVTQSSRYLVKRTGEKVFLECVQDMDHENMFWYRQDPGLGLRLIYFSYDVKMKEKGDIPEGYSVSREKKERFSLILESASTNQTSMYLCASHTPSGRAREQYFGPGTRLLVL.

The CDR3 loop reads CSVADTDGEAFF. The CDR3 nucleotides read TGCAGCGTTGCTGACACGGACGGTGAAGCTTTCTTT. The rearrangement links TRBV29-1 to TRBJ1-1; D gene unclear. The germline V gene encodes CDR1 SQVTM and CDR2 ANQGSEA. The CDR3 runs 12 residues. Trimming shortened V by 4 bases and J by 7 bases, and 13 bases separated the two germline ends.

The rearrangement links TRBV2 to TRBJ2-1; TRBD1 agrees at 9 bases. Losses at the gene ends were 7 bases for V and 4 bases for J; bases not matched to a gene: 8. Germline-derived CDR1 and CDR2 are SNHLY and FYNNEI. This CDR3 spans 15 amino acids. CDR3 protein: CASISQGAAYNEQFF. CDR3 nucleotides: TGTGCCAGCATCTCACAGGGGGCGGCTTACAATGAGCAGTTCTTC.

The V call is TRBV27, the J call TRBJ2-5; no firm D call. This CDR3 contains 15 residues. V was trimmed by 5 bases and J by 5 bases, leaving 18 bases between them. From germline, CDR1 is MNHEY and CDR2 SMNVEV (reference sequence). CDR3 residues: CASSLTASGPETQYF. The CDR3 DNA reads TGTGCCAGCAGTCTCACCGCGTCAGGTCCGGAGACCCAGTACTTC.

The rearrangement uses TRBV11-2 and TRBJ1-2, with 12 bases matching TRBD1. The CDR3 sequence is 19 residues long. The germline gives CDR1 SGHAT, CDR2 FQNNGV. The trim removed 1 base at V and 1 base at J, leaving 10 bases unmatched. The chain's CDR3 is CASSLADRDRGRLNYGYTF. CDR3 DNA sequence: TGTGCCAGCAGCTTAGCCGACCGGGACAGGGGGCGACTTAACTATGGCTACACCTTC.

About this clonotype: The junction does not match germline at one end; this may be a read error. The chain has TRBV24-1 and TRBJ2-2; D gene unclear. The CDR3 sequence is 12 residues long. CDR1 and CDR2 from the germline V gene are KGHDR and SFDVKD. CDR3 loop: CATSDLPGELFF. The CDR3 nucleotides read TGTGCCACCAGCGATTTGCCCGGGGAGCTGTTTTTT.

J is TRBJ2-5 and V is TRBV5-1; 7 bases are a match to TRBD2. The CDR3 consists of 17 residues. Germline lookup yields CDR1 SGHRS and CDR2 YFSETQ. V dropped 2 bases and J dropped 4; count of bases not matched to a gene: 14. The CDR3: CASSFSERGRLGETQYF. CDR3 in DNA: TGCGCCAGCAGCTTTTCGGAGCGGGGAAGGCTAGGAGAGACCCAGTACTTC.

This clonotype was seen repeatedly, ten times or more. The chain couples TRBV20-1 to TRBJ2-7; no clear D gene. This CDR3 is built from 14 residues. V lost 0 bases and J 4 bases, leaving 13 bases between the germline ends. In germline, CDR1 is DFQATT, CDR2 SNEGSKA (reference sequence). CDR3: CSARDLTRLYEQYF. In DNA, the CDR3 is TGCAGTGCTAGAGACCTCACCAGGTTATACGAGCAGTACTTC.

This clonotype occurred a few times. The gene calls are TRBV20-1 and TRBJ1-2, with TRBD1 matching over 7 bases. V dropped 8 bases and J dropped 4; count of bases not matched to a gene: 7. CDR3 length equals 12 residues. Germline lookup yields CDR1 DFQATT and CDR2 SNEGSKA (reference sequence). The CDR3 DNA is TGCAGTATGAAAGGGGGCGTCTATGGCTACACCTTC. Amino acids: CSMKGGVYGYTF.

The table lists this clonotype with many counts. The chain has TRBV29-1 and TRBJ2-5; D not certain. Trimming pared 7 bases from V and 5 bases from J, leaving 17 bases between. The CDR3 is made up of 13 amino acids. Germline V gene sequence: CDR1 SQVTM, CDR2 ANQGSEA. The CDR3 region is CSALEASSETQYF. The CDR3 DNA sequence: TGCAGCGCCTTAGAGGCTAGTTCTGAGACCCAGTACTTC.

The chain carries TRBV13 and TRBJ1-4; no definite D call. The germline V gene encodes CDR1 PRHDT and CDR2 FYEKMQ (reference sequence). The CDR3 length is 11 residues. Trimming took off 5 bases at V and 4 bases at J, with 2 bases between the two ends. CDR3 loop: CASSDNEKLFF. The CDR3 DNA reads TGTGCCAGCAGCGATAATGAAAAACTGTTTTTT.

This clonotype has more than one count but fewer than ten. The chain uses TRBV2 and TRBJ2-7, with a tentative D call TRBD2 (5 bases). V lost 10 bases and J 3 bases, leaving 19 bases between the germline ends. Germline CDR1 and CDR2: SNHLY and FYNNEI. The CDR3 loop spans 14 amino acids. For the CDR3, the DNA is TGTGCCACCGGTGCAGGAGGAGGTAGCTACGAGCAGTACTTC. It encodes CATGAGGGSYEQYF.

In its sample, this clonotype was seen a few times. The V and J genes are TRBV12-3 or TRBV12-4 and TRBJ2-6; possibly TRBD1 for D (5 bases). Trimming cost V 7 bases and J 3 bases, with 10 bases left between them. The CDR3 runs to 14 residues. The CDR3: CASTRDSGANVLTF. The DNA of the CDR3 is TGTGCCAGCACCAGGGATAGTGGGGCCAACGTCCTGACTTTC.

In this sample, this clonotype turned up a few times. The chain carries TRBV11-1 and TRBJ2-3, with D tentatively TRBD2 (5 bases). Trimming took off 0 bases at V and 2 bases at J, with 9 bases between the two ends. The CDR3 loop spans 15 amino acids. Germline CDR1 reads SGHAT; CDR2 reads FQDESV (reference sequence). CDR3 in amino acids: CASSLAGSATDTQYF. The CDR3 nucleotides read TGTGCCAGCAGCTTAGCGGGTAGCGCCACAGATACGCAGTATTTT. The complete variable domain, with remaining parts taken from reference TRBV11-1 and TRBJ2-3, reads EAEVAQSPRYKITEKSQAVAFWCDPISGHATLYWYRQILGQGPELLVQFQDESVVDDSQLPKDRFSAERLKGVDSTLKIQPAELGDSAMYLCASSLAGSATDTQYFGPGTRLTVL.